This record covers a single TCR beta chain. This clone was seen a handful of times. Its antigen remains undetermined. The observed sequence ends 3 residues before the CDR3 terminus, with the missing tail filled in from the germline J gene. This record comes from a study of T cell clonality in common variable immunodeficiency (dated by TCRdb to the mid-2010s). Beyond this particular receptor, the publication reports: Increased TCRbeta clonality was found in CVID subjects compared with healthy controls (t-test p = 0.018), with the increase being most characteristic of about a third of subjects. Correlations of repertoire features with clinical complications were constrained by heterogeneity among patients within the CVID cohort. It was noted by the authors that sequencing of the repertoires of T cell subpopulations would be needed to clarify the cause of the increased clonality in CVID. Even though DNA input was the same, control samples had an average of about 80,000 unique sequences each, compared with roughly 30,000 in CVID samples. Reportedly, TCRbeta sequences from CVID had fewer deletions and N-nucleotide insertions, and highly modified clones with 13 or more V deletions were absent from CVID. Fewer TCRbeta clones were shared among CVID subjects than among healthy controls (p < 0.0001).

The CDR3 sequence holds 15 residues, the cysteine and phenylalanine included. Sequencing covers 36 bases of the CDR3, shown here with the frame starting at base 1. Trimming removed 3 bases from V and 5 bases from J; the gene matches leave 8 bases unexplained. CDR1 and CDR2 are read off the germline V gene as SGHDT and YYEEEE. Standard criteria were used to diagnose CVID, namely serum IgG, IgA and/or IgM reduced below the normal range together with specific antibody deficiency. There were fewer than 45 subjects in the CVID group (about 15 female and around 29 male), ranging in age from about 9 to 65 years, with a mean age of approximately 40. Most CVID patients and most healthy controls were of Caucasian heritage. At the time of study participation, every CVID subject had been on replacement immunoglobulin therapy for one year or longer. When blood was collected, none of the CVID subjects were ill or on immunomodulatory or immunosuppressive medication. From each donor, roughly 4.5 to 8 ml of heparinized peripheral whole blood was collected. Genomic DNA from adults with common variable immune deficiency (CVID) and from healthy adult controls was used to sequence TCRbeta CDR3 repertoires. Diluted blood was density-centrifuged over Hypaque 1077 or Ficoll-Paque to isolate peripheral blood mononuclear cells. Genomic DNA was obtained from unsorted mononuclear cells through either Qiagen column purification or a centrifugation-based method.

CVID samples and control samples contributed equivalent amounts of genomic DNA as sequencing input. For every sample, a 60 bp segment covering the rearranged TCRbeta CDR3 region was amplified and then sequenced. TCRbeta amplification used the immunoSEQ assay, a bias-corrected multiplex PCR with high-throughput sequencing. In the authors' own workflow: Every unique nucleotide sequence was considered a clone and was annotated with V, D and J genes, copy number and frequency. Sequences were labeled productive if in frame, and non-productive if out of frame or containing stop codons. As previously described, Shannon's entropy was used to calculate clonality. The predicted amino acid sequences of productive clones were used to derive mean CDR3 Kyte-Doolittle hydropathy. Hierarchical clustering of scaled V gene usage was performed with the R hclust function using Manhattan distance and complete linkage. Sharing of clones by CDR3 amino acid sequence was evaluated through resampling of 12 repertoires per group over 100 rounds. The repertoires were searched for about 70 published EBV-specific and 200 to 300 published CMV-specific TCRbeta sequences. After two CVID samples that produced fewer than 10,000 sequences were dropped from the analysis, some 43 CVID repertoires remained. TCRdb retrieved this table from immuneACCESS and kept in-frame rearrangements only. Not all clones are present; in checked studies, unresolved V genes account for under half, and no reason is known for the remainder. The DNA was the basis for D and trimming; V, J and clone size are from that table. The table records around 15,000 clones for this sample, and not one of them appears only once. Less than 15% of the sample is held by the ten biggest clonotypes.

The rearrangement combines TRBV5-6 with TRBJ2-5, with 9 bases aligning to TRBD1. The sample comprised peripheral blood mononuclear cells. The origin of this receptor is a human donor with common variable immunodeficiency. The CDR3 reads CASSSRTGVRETQYF. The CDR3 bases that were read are TGTGCCAGCAGCTCCCGGACAGGGGTCAGGGAGACC. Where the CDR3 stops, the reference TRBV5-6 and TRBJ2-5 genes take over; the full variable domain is DAGVTQSPTHLIKTRGQQVTLRCSPKSGHDTVSWYQQALGQGPQFIFQYYEEEERQRGNFPDRFSGHQFPNYSSELNVNALLLGDSALYLCASSSRTGVRETQYFGPGTRLLVL.